This TCR beta chain was observed in a study of response to subunit inactivated influenza vaccine. The study, taken as a whole, reports: Researchers suggested that each seasonal influenza vaccination recruits few new T cells.

This CDR3 comprises 19 residues. Germline CDR1 and CDR2: MNHEY and SMNVEV (reference sequence). Comments on this clonotype: The antigen is unknown. A junction boundary mismatches the germline segment, possibly from a read error.

TCRdb recomputed calls from the RT-PCR reads with MiXCR, one row per CDR3 protein. Of approximately 530,000 distinct CDR3 sequences listed, less than 7.5% are singletons. The TCR comes from a man aged 50 to 69 who received an inactivated influenza vaccine. The rearrangement uses TRBV27 and TRBJ2-7; 7 bases align to TRBD2. Source: PBMCs from blood, taken around 25 months after vaccination. CDR3 in DNA: TGTGCCAGCAGTTTATGGAGACCGGTCTCCAAAAGCGGGGAAGGGGAGCAGTACTTT. Protein: CASSLWRPVSKSGEGEQYF.